One sample yielded the 2 T cell receptor beta chains listed below, sequenced in a study of cytomegalovirus exposure and HLA in healthy donors. PCR involved 60 Vbeta and 13 Jbeta primers. Clones were read by immunoSEQ multiplex PCR, and TCRdb kept only the in-frame ones, dropping some. The sample carries 150,000 to 200,000 clones, 65% to 85% recorded once. The sequencing sample was made of PBMCs. All receptors derive from a woman between 18 and 30 years old in good health and CMV-seronegative.

This CDR3 is CASSSLGQGDRYEQYF. The CDR3 DNA reads as TGTGCCAGCAGCTCTCTAGGACAGGGGGATCGCTACGAGCAGTACTTC. J is TRBJ2-7 and V is TRBV11-2; 10 bases are a match to TRBD1. CDR3 length equals 16 residues. The junction had 9 bases not matched to a gene; V was cut back by 4 bases and J by 3 bases. Germline values: CDR1 SGHAT, CDR2 FQNNGV.

This chain links TRBV29-1 with TRBJ2-5; 9 bases are a match to TRBD2. This CDR3 has 13 amino acids. Germline V gene lookup returns CDR1 SQVTM and CDR2 ANQGSEA. V lost 7 bases, J lost 4 bases, and 7 bases stayed unmatched. CDR3 residues: CSARLAGRETQYF. The CDR3 DNA follows: TGCAGCGCCCGTCTAGCGGGGCGAGAGACCCAGTACTTC.